This T cell receptor (beta chain) was captured by sequencing in a study of cytomegalovirus exposure and HLA in healthy donors. There are a few counts of this clone. It was with 60 Vbeta and 13 Jbeta primers that the PCR ran. Clones were read by immunoSEQ multiplex PCR, and TCRdb kept only the in-frame ones, dropping some. The sample holds 150,000 to 200,000 clones, roughly 79% seen once. Germline trimming cut 2 bases from V and 9 bases from J; bases unmatched to any gene: 7. Germline CDR1 MNHNY, CDR2 SVGAGI (reference sequence). The CDR3 extends over 14 amino acids. The chain joins TRBV6-6 to TRBJ2-1; 7 nucleotides align to TRBD1. The specimen sequenced was PBMCs. This TCR was recovered from a male donor in good health and CMV-seronegative. CDR3 sequence: CASSYRDRKGEQFF. The CDR3 coding sequence is TGTGCCAGCAGTTACCGGGACAGAAAAGGTGAGCAGTTCTTC.